Below are 24 T cell receptor beta chains sequenced from a single sample in a study of blood T cell repertoires in COVID-19. The protocol was immunoSEQ multiplex PCR, while the TCRdb copy is restricted to in-frame clones and leaves out a portion. Of about 200,000 clones listed, 70% to 90% are singletons. Sequencing used peripheral blood. All receptors come from a human donor with active or convalescent COVID-19. The donor label of this sample is uncertain.

The chain employs TRBV2 and TRBJ2-1; 8 bases align to TRBD2. Germline-derived CDR1 and CDR2 are SNHLY and FYNNEI. The V segment lost 4 bases and the J segment 8 bases; nucleotides outside the gene matches: 7. The CDR3 spans 14 residues. The CDR3 protein is CASSAREGGDEQFF. CDR3 DNA: TGTGCCAGCAGTGCCCGGGAGGGAGGCGATGAGCAGTTCTTC.

The CDR3 nucleotides are TGTGCCTGGAGTGTAACCGGAGGGAACACTGAAGCTTTCTTT. Protein sequence: CAWSVTGGNTEAFF. This chain uses TRBV30 with TRBJ1-1; D is undetermined. V was clipped by 0 bases and J by 1 base, with 9 bases between them. Germline values: CDR1 GTSNPN, CDR2 SVGIG (reference sequence). This CDR3 has 14 residues.

The chain has TRBV18 and TRBJ1-2; D gene uncertain. Germline lookup yields CDR1 KGHSH and CDR2 LQKENI. V was shortened by 2 bases and J by 2 bases, with 12 bases between the two germline ends. The CDR3 runs 15 residues. For the CDR3, the DNA is TGTGCCAGCTCACCAGGGCACCTCCCCAACTATGGCTACACCTTC. This encodes CASSPGHLPNYGYTF.

The CDR3 region has the DNA TGTGCCTGGACCCTAGGGGGGGGAGCCACTGAAGCTTTCTTT. Encoded protein: CAWTLGGGATEAFF. J is TRBJ1-1 and V is TRBV30; possible D gene TRBD1, 6 bases. The CDR3 is 14 amino acids. The V and J ends lost 4 bases and 4 bases respectively, with 16 bases between them. Germline V gives CDR1 GTSNPN, CDR2 SVGIG (reference sequence).

This clone was counted a single time. The CDR3 region is CASKEGQGSNEQFF. As DNA, the CDR3 is TGTGCCAGCAAGGAGGGACAGGGTAGCAATGAGCAGTTCTTC. This chain connects TRBV28 to TRBJ2-1; 9 bases agree with TRBD1. The CDR3 has 14 residues. Germline CDR1 reads MDHEN; CDR2 reads SYDVKM. The ends lost 7 bases at V and 6 bases at J; junction bases unmatched: 7.

The gene calls are TRBV3-1 (or the pseudogene TRBV3-2) and TRBJ2-5, with 12 bases matching TRBD1. The CDR3 runs 17 residues. Germline values: CDR1 LGHDT, CDR2 YNNKEL (reference sequence). The V gene end was trimmed by 0 bases and the J gene end by 5 bases; junction bases not matched to a gene: 7. The CDR3 sequence: CASSQDVRDRGRETQYF. The CDR3 bases are TGTGCCAGCAGCCAAGATGTGAGGGACAGGGGGCGGGAGACCCAGTACTTC.

The chain is built from TRBV24-1 and TRBJ2-5, with D perhaps TRBD2 (6 bases). Germline-derived CDR1 and CDR2 are KGHDR and SFDVKD. V was shortened by 4 bases and J by 5 bases, with 13 bases between the two germline ends. CDR3 size: 14 residues. CDR3 in amino acids: CATSEGGAGETQYF. The CDR3 nucleotides read TGTGCCACCAGTGAAGGAGGGGCGGGCGAGACCCAGTACTTC.

The genes are TRBV6-5 and TRBJ1-1; 7 bases fit TRBD1. V shed 2 bases and J 0 bases; nucleotides not matched to a gene: 6. CDR1 is MNHEY, CDR2 SVGAGI, per germline. The CDR3 consists of 16 residues. Here the CDR3 DNA reads TGTGCCAGCAGTTACAAGACAGGGAATATGAACACTGAAGCTTTCTTT. It specifies CASSYKTGNMNTEAFF.

This sequence joins TRBV5-1 and TRBJ1-2; D may be TRBD1 (6 bases). Trimming stripped 0 bases from V and 4 bases from J, with 10 bases between. The CDR3 has 14 residues. The germline V gene has CDR1 SGHRS and CDR2 YFSETQ. CDR3 protein: CASSLAPDSYGYTF. The CDR3 bases are TGCGCCAGCAGCTTGGCCCCGGACAGCTATGGCTACACCTTC.

The chain's CDR3 is CASSLSVPPLHF. The CDR3 DNA reads TGTGCCAGCAGTTTATCGGTCCCACCCCTCCACTTT. This rearrangement joins TRBV28 to TRBJ1-6; D is unresolved. The length of the CDR3 is 12 residues. Germline CDR1 MDHEN, CDR2 SYDVKM. Trimming took off 1 base at V and 11 bases at J, with 6 bases between the two ends.

The V and J genes are TRBV5-1 and TRBJ1-1; 7 nucleotides line up with TRBD1. The trim removed 4 bases at V and 3 bases at J, leaving 3 bases unmatched. The CDR3 length is 13 residues. The germline V gene has CDR1 SGHRS and CDR2 YFSETQ. The CDR3 spells CASSGGTDTEAFF. For the CDR3, the DNA is TGCGCCAGCAGCGGAGGGACAGACACTGAAGCTTTCTTT.

V gene TRBV5-6 combines with J gene TRBJ2-5, with D perhaps TRBD1 (5 bases). Trimming took off 3 bases at V and 1 base at J, with 13 bases between the two ends. Germline CDR1 and CDR2: SGHDT and YYEEEE. The CDR3 contains 15 residues. CDR3 loop: CASSWGPRGQETQYF. The CDR3, as DNA: TGTGCCAGCAGCTGGGGCCCTCGAGGCCAAGAGACCCAGTACTTC.

The chain uses TRBV24-1 and TRBJ2-3; 12 bases are shared with TRBD1. V lost 0 bases, J lost 5 bases, and 5 bases stayed unmatched. The CDR3 consists of 17 residues. CDR1 and CDR2 (germline): KGHDR, SFDVKD. The DNA of the CDR3 is TGTGCCACCAGTGATTTGCGGGGACAGGGGGCGAAAGATACGCAGTATTTT. Amino acid sequence: CATSDLRGQGAKDTQYF.

The chain couples TRBV5-6 to TRBJ2-1; 7 nucleotides agree with TRBD2. The germline V gene has CDR1 SGHDT and CDR2 YYEEEE. The CDR3 length is 13 residues. Losses at the gene ends were 4 bases for V and 3 bases for J; bases not matched to a gene: 1. This chain's CDR3 is CASSRDYYNEQFF. In nucleotides, the CDR3 is TGTGCCAGCAGCCGGGACTACTACAATGAGCAGTTCTTC.

V usage is TRBV24-1 and J usage is TRBJ2-7; 11 positions agree with TRBD1. The CDR3 is 17 amino acids. The V and J ends lost 4 bases and 2 bases, in that order; junction bases with no gene match: 9. Germline V gene lookup returns CDR1 KGHDR and CDR2 SFDVKD. The DNA for the CDR3 is TGTGCCACCAGTGACCCGCCGGGGACAGGGGGGGCCTACGAGCAGTACTTC. Translating it yields CATSDPPGTGGAYEQYF.

The J gene is TRBJ2-1, the V gene TRBV5-4, with TRBD2 identical over 7 bases. V trimming: 4 bases; J trimming: 10 bases; junction bases outside the gene matches: 17. CDR1 and CDR2 from the germline V gene are SGHNT and YYREEE (reference sequence). The CDR3 has 16 amino acids. Here the CDR3 reads CASSQSSGADFREQFF. The CDR3 DNA reads TGTGCCAGCAGCCAATCCAGCGGGGCGGATTTCAGGGAGCAGTTCTTC.

The V call is TRBV7-3, the J call TRBJ2-1; 11 nucleotides align to TRBD2. Germline CDR1 SGHTA, CDR2 FQGTGA. Trimming cost V 2 bases and J 8 bases; bases outside gene matches: 8. This CDR3 spans 16 amino acids. The CDR3 spells CASSLVAGGTPDEQFF. The CDR3 DNA reads TGTGCCAGCAGCTTAGTAGCGGGGGGGACTCCGGATGAGCAGTTCTTC.

This clone was seen a handful of times. The chain recombines TRBV4-2 with TRBJ2-2, with TRBD2 matching over 8 bases. With 0 bases clipped from V and 0 bases from J, the junction kept 6 bases outside the gene matches. The CDR3 spans 18 residues. Per germline, CDR1 LGHNA and CDR2 YNFKEQ. CDR3 region: CASSQDPAGAANTGELFF. CDR3 in DNA: TGTGCCAGCAGCCAAGATCCAGCGGGGGCCGCGAACACCGGGGAGCTGTTTTTT.

With regard to this clone: A junction boundary mismatches the germline segment, possibly from a read error. As DNA, the CDR3 is TGCGCCAGCAGCTTCACTGGCAGGGGGTTCTCCAGGGCCGGGAAGCTGTTTTTT. Translated: CASSFTGRGFSRAGKLFF. The chain uses TRBV5-1 and TRBJ2-2, with TRBD1 identical over 7 bases. The CDR3 has 18 amino acids. Germline-derived CDR1 and CDR2 are SGHRS and YFSETQ.

The V call is TRBV27, the J call TRBJ1-1; no firm D call. This CDR3 has 14 amino acids. Trimming stripped 2 bases from V and 1 base from J, with 8 bases between. Germline loops: CDR1 MNHEY, CDR2 SMNVEV (reference sequence). CDR3 DNA sequence: TGTGCCAGCAGTTTACGCAGATGGAACACTGAAGCTTTCTTT. Its protein is CASSLRRWNTEAFF.

V gene TRBV20-1 combines with J gene TRBJ1-4; D call uncertain. Germline CDR1 reads DFQATT; CDR2 reads SNEGSKA (reference sequence). The V end lost 3 bases, the J end lost 7 bases, and 6 bases lay between the germline ends. This CDR3 contains 11 residues. The CDR3 DNA reads as TGCAGTGCTAGTTCGAGTGAAAAACTGTTTTTT. Protein: CSASSSEKLFF.

V gene TRBV2 combines with J gene TRBJ1-5; 7 bases agree with TRBD1. Trimming removed 8 bases from V and 4 bases from J; junction bases left unmatched: 11. Per germline, CDR1 SNHLY and CDR2 FYNNEI. The length of the CDR3 is 15 residues. The CDR3 loop reads CASGGDSPLNQPQHF. The CDR3 nucleotides are TGTGCCAGCGGTGGGGACAGCCCCCTTAATCAGCCCCAGCATTTT.

The rearrangement uses TRBV15 and TRBJ2-7; D perhaps matches TRBD2 (5 bases). This CDR3 spans 15 amino acids. Trimming removed 0 bases at V and 0 bases at J, with 9 bases between. Germline CDR1 LNHNV, CDR2 YYDKDF (reference sequence). The CDR3 DNA reads TGTGCCACCAGCAGAGATGGCGGGTCCTCCTACGAGCAGTACTTC. Amino acids: CATSRDGGSSYEQYF.

The chain recombines TRBV29-1 with TRBJ2-7; 8 nucleotides align to TRBD1. The V segment lost 6 bases and the J segment 3 bases; nucleotides outside the gene matches: 4. The CDR3 is 12 residues long. Germline assignment: CDR1 SQVTM and CDR2 ANQGSEA. The CDR3 region is CSVGTGGYEQYF. The CDR3 nucleotides read TGCAGCGTAGGAACAGGGGGCTACGAGCAGTACTTC.